This T cell receptor (beta chain) comes out of a study of early T cells in non-severe SARS-CoV-2 infection listed by TCRdb under 2021. Regarding the study in general: TCR sequencing used bulk RNA from unsorted whole blood, so alpha and beta chains could not be paired.

Inclusive of the bounding cysteine and phenylalanine, the CDR3 is 13 residues long. CDR3 DNA only is kept here, 39 bases in frame from base 1. In the germline V gene, CDR1 corresponds to SGDLS and CDR2 to YYNGEE. V is clipped by 4 bases and J by 11 bases, and the sequence between their germline boundaries is 13 bases long. A case-control design nested within a healthcare worker cohort in London, UK, was used, with weekly nasopharyngeal swab PCR tests and blood sampling performed. Healthcare workers were recruited during the week of the UK lockdown, between 23 and 31 March 2020, and followed weekly for up to 16 weeks. Results and caveats for the whole study, not just this receptor: VDJdb matching was skewed toward anti-spike CD8 responses, so virus-specific expansions were likely underestimated and private and CD4 specificities were missed.

The library was produced with 5' RACE. Instrument on record: NextSeq 500. To correct for sequencing error and PCR bias, the TCR library protocol tagged individual cDNA molecules with unique molecular identifiers. Both TCR alpha and beta chains were sequenced, and tight co-correlation was observed between alpha and beta sequence abundances in each sample. The source study handled its data this way. Decombinator V4 was used to annotate the V gene, J gene and CDR3 of the TCR sequences. TCRs were defined as expanded if a significant change between any two time points was detected under a Poisson model with p below 0.0001. Abundances of TCRs were expressed as counts per million after normalisation to the total number of TCRs sequenced in each sample. TRAV1-2 paired with TRAJ12, TRAJ20 or TRAJ33 defined MAIT TCRs, while TRAV10 paired with TRAJ18 defined iNKT TCRs. A search of VDJdb, accessed on 1 November 2021, was run for TCRs annotated to CMV, EBV and SARS-CoV-2, with TCRs annotated for multiple antigens excluded. TCRdb reprocessing: public reads trimmed at Q25 with fastp, clones called with MiXCR, in-frame beta chains kept. Each record represents a unique CDR3 protein, reported with the most common genes and DNA among its rows. The V and J calls shown here were made by TCRdb, not taken from the authors' results. This sample comprises 40,000 to 60,000 distinct CDR3 sequences, approximately 9.8% of them detected only once. Over 6.5% of the sample belongs to the ten largest clones.

This clonotype was counted ten times or more. Its antigen is currently not known. Within one base of it there is no much larger clone, and no base qualities were kept. Recombination linked TRBV9 to TRBJ1-6; tentative D gene TRBD1, with 5 bases matching. Sequenced sample: whole blood. The origin of this receptor is an adult who was a healthcare worker with PCR-confirmed SARS-CoV-2 infection or an uninfected control (not recorded which). The CDR3 reads CASSTGTEPPLHF. The DNA sequence is given as TGTGCCAGCAGCACGGGGACCGAACCACCCCTCCACTTT.